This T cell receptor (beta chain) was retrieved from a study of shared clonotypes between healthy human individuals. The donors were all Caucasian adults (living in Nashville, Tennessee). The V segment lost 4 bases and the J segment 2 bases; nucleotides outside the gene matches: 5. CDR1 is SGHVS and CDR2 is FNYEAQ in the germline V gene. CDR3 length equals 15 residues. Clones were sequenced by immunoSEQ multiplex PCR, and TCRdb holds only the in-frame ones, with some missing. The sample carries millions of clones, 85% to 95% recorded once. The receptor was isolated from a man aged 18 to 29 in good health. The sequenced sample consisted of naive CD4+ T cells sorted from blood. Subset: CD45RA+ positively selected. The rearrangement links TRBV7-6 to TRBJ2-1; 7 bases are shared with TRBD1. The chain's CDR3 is CASSSRDRAYNEQFF. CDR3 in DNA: TGTGCCAGCAGCTCAAGGGACAGAGCCTACAATGAGCAGTTCTTC.